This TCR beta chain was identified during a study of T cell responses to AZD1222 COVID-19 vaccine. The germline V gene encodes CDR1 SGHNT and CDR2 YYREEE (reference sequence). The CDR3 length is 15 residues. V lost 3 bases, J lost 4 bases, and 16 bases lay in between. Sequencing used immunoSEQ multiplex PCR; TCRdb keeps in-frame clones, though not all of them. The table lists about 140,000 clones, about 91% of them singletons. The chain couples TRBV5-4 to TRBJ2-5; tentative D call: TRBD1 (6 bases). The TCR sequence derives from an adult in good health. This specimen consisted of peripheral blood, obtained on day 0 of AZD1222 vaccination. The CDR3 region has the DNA TGTGCCAGCAGCTCCGGAAACAGGGATCGAGAGACCCAGTACTTC. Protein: CASSSGNRDRETQYF.